Listed below are T cell receptor beta chains from one sample, sequenced in a study of blood T cell repertoires in COVID-19. Some clones are missing from TCRdb's copy, which holds only in-frame ones; the method was immunoSEQ multiplex PCR. The sample yields 310,000 or so clones, over 75% seen once. Material: peripheral blood. The receptor source for this set is a man aged 45-65 years with active or convalescent COVID-19. Both conserved end residues are part of each CDR3. D genes are given only for firm matches. Clone size appears in some rows only: once, few, many, or a class for an expanded clone.

J gene: TRBJ2-3
clone size: NA
D gene: TRBD2
V gene: TRBV27
CDR3 protein: CASREERGGPDTQYF
CDR3 DNA: TGTGCCAGCAGGGAGGAGCGGGGAGGGCCAGATACGCAGTATTTT

J gene: TRBJ1-1
clone size: NA
D gene: TRBD1
V gene: TRBV5-1
CDR3 protein: CASSRTGQANTEAFF
CDR3 DNA: TGCGCCAGCAGCCGGACCGGACAGGCGAACACTGAAGCTTTCTTT

J gene: TRBJ2-7
clone size: NA
D gene: NA
V gene: TRBV28
CDR3 protein: CASRGQLDLYEQYF
CDR3 DNA: TGTGCCAGCAGGGGGCAGCTAGATCTTTACGAGCAGTACTTC

J gene: TRBJ2-7
clone size: NA
D gene: NA
V gene: TRBV5-6
CDR3 protein: CASSLQGFEQYF
CDR3 DNA: TGTGCCAGCAGCTTGCAGGGTTTCGAGCAGTACTTC

J gene: TRBJ1-2
clone size: NA
D gene: NA
V gene: TRBV6-5
CDR3 protein: CASSYRAGAHGYTF
CDR3 DNA: TGTGCCAGCAGTTACAGGGCAGGGGCCCATGGCTACACCTTC

J gene: TRBJ2-2
clone size: NA
D gene: NA
V gene: TRBV4-1
CDR3 protein: CASSQGWASGELFF
CDR3 DNA: TGCGCCAGCAGCCAAGGTTGGGCATCCGGGGAGCTGTTTTTT

J gene: TRBJ1-1
clone size: NA
D gene: NA
V gene: TRBV4-3
CDR3 protein: CASSQDSRNTEAFF
CDR3 DNA: TGCGCCAGCAGCCAAGATTCCCGGAACACTGAAGCTTTCTTT

J gene: TRBJ1-2
clone size: NA
D gene: NA
V gene: TRBV5-1
CDR3 protein: CASSLSSGVGYTF
CDR3 DNA: TGCGCCAGCAGCTTGAGTTCAGGGGTGGGCTACACCTTC

J gene: TRBJ2-5
clone size: NA
D gene: TRBD2
V gene: TRBV2
CDR3 protein: CASRGVSGRGETQYF
CDR3 DNA: TGTGCCAGCAGGGGGGTTAGCGGGAGAGGGGAGACCCAGTACTTC

J gene: TRBJ2-3
clone size: NA
D gene: NA
V gene: TRBV11-3
CDR3 protein: CASSPGTDTQYF
CDR3 DNA: TGTGCCAGCAGCCCAGGGACAGATACGCAGTATTTT

J gene: TRBJ2-1
clone size: NA
D gene: NA
V gene: TRBV11-2
CDR3 protein: CASSLGRNNEQFF
CDR3 DNA: TGTGCCAGCAGCTTAGGGCGGAACAATGAGCAGTTCTTC

J gene: TRBJ2-7
clone size: NA
D gene: NA
V gene: TRBV18
CDR3 protein: CASSPRGNEQYF
CDR3 DNA: TGTGCCAGCTCACCAAGGGGTAACGAGCAGTACTTC

J gene: TRBJ2-5
clone size: NA
D gene: TRBD1
V gene: TRBV4-3
CDR3 protein: CASSQEWGTDQETQYF
CDR3 DNA: TGCGCCAGCAGCCAAGAATGGGGGACAGACCAAGAGACCCAGTACTTC

J gene: TRBJ2-7
clone size: NA
D gene: TRBD1
V gene: TRBV27
CDR3 protein: CASSLTGTGGGYEQYF
CDR3 DNA: TGTGCCAGCAGTTTAACCGGGACAGGGGGCGGCTACGAGCAGTACTTC

J gene: TRBJ2-5
clone size: NA
D gene: TRBD2
V gene: TRBV28
CDR3 protein: CASSRLAAETQYF
CDR3 DNA: TGTGCCAGCAGCAGACTAGCGGCAGAGACCCAGTACTTC

J gene: TRBJ2-7
clone size: NA
D gene: TRBD1
V gene: TRBV5-1
CDR3 protein: CASSLGVWTGRYEQYF
CDR3 DNA: TGCGCCAGCAGCTTGGGGGTTTGGACAGGGCGGTACGAGCAGTACTTC

J gene: TRBJ1-6
clone size: once
D gene: TRBD1
V gene: TRBV28
CDR3 protein: CASSRQGLPLHF
CDR3 DNA: TGTGCCAGCAGTCGACAGGGGTTGCCCCTCCACTTT

J gene: TRBJ2-7
clone size: NA
D gene: TRBD1
V gene: TRBV6-5
CDR3 protein: CASSWTGTGVRSEQYF
CDR3 DNA: TGTGCCAGCAGTTGGACCGGGACAGGGGTTCGAAGCGAGCAGTACTTC

J gene: TRBJ1-4
clone size: NA
D gene: NA
V gene: TRBV7-9
CDR3 protein: CASSLGQGGEKLFF
CDR3 DNA: TGTGCCAGCAGCTTAGGGCAGGGCGGTGAAAAACTGTTTTTT

J gene: TRBJ2-1
clone size: NA
D gene: NA
V gene: TRBV18
CDR3 protein: CASSPSGAADNEQFF
CDR3 DNA: TGTGCCAGCTCACCATCGGGAGCGGCTGACAATGAGCAGTTCTTC

J gene: TRBJ1-5
clone size: NA
D gene: TRBD1
V gene: TRBV28
CDR3 protein: CASSNGQGAQPQHF
CDR3 DNA: TGTGCCAGCAGTAATGGACAGGGGGCCCAGCCCCAGCATTTT

J gene: TRBJ2-3
clone size: NA
D gene: TRBD2
V gene: TRBV2
CDR3 protein: CASSEGTRFVADTQYF
CDR3 DNA: TGTGCCAGCAGTGAAGGGACTAGATTCGTGGCAGATACGCAGTATTTT

J gene: TRBJ1-1
clone size: once
D gene: TRBD1
V gene: TRBV6-5
CDR3 protein: CASSPPGTGEAEAFF
CDR3 DNA: TGTGCCAGCAGCCCCCCAGGGACAGGGGAGGCCGAAGCTTTCTTT

J gene: TRBJ1-2
clone size: NA
D gene: NA
V gene: TRBV28
CDR3 protein: CASNMVGAENYGYTF
CDR3 DNA: TGTGCCAGCAATATGGTAGGGGCCGAAAACTATGGCTACACCTTC

J gene: TRBJ1-1
clone size: NA
D gene: NA
V gene: TRBV30
CDR3 protein: CAMDWGRTEAFF
CDR3 DNA: TGTGCCATGGACTGGGGAAGGACTGAAGCTTTCTTT

J gene: TRBJ2-7
clone size: NA
D gene: TRBD1
V gene: TRBV5-4
CDR3 protein: CASSRQGGEQYF
CDR3 DNA: TGTGCCAGCAGCCGACAGGGCGGCGAGCAGTACTTC

J gene: TRBJ1-6
clone size: NA
D gene: TRBD1
V gene: TRBV5-6
CDR3 protein: CASSRDRGRDYSPLHF
CDR3 DNA: TGTGCCAGCAGCCGTGACAGGGGGCGCGATTATTCACCCCTCCACTTT

J gene: TRBJ2-3
clone size: NA
D gene: TRBD2
V gene: TRBV15
CDR3 protein: CATSRSAGGITDTQYF
CDR3 DNA: TGTGCCACCAGCAGGTCGGCGGGGGGGATAACAGATACGCAGTATTTT

J gene: TRBJ2-2
clone size: once
D gene: TRBD2
V gene: TRBV28
CDR3 protein: CASSFLTSGTKLNTGELFF
CDR3 DNA: TGTGCCAGCAGTTTTCTGACTAGCGGGACGAAACTAAACACCGGGGAGCTGTTTTTT

J gene: TRBJ2-7
clone size: NA
D gene: TRBD2
V gene: TRBV3-1/TRBV3-2
CDR3 protein: CASSPGLANYEQYF
CDR3 DNA: TGTGCCAGCAGCCCGGGACTAGCAAATTACGAGCAGTACTTC

J gene: TRBJ1-3
clone size: NA
D gene: NA
V gene: TRBV27
CDR3 protein: CASSLTSSGNTIYF
CDR3 DNA: TGTGCCAGCAGCCTCACATCGTCCGGAAACACCATATATTTT

J gene: TRBJ2-7
clone size: NA
D gene: TRBD2
V gene: TRBV6-4
CDR3 protein: CASSGGTSGRTSYEQYF
CDR3 DNA: TGTGCCAGCAGTGGAGGGACTAGCGGGAGGACTTCGTACGAGCAGTACTTC

J gene: TRBJ2-2
clone size: NA
D gene: TRBD2
V gene: TRBV5-1
CDR3 protein: CASSLSLAEDTGELFF
CDR3 DNA: TGCGCCAGCAGCTTGAGCCTAGCGGAAGACACCGGGGAGCTGTTTTTT

J gene: TRBJ1-1
clone size: NA
D gene: NA
V gene: TRBV6-1
CDR3 protein: CASSDRVPEAFF
CDR3 DNA: TGTGCCAGCAGTGACAGGGTACCTGAAGCTTTCTTT

J gene: TRBJ1-5
clone size: NA
D gene: NA
V gene: TRBV7-2
CDR3 protein: CASSLGLNQPQHF
CDR3 DNA: TGTGCCAGCAGCTTAGGTCTCAATCAGCCCCAGCATTTT

J gene: TRBJ1-1
clone size: NA
D gene: NA
V gene: TRBV12-3/TRBV12-4
CDR3 protein: CASSLGGGKGAFF
CDR3 DNA: TGTGCCAGCAGTTTAGGGGGAGGGAAGGGTGCTTTCTTT

J gene: TRBJ2-5
clone size: NA
D gene: NA
V gene: TRBV5-5
CDR3 protein: CASSSDEAGYQETQYF
CDR3 DNA: TGTGCCAGCAGCTCAGACGAGGCGGGGTACCAAGAGACCCAGTACTTC

J gene: TRBJ1-5
clone size: NA
D gene: NA
V gene: TRBV3-1/TRBV3-2
CDR3 protein: CASSPRTDSNQPQHF
CDR3 DNA: TGTGCCAGCAGCCCCCGGACAGATAGCAATCAGCCCCAGCATTTT

J gene: TRBJ1-5
clone size: NA
D gene: NA
V gene: TRBV11-2
CDR3 protein: CASSLPGQYQPQHF
CDR3 DNA: TGTGCCAGCAGCTTACCCGGACAGTACCAGCCCCAGCATTTT

J gene: TRBJ2-1
clone size: NA
D gene: TRBD1
V gene: TRBV28
CDR3 protein: CASRGTGAYNEQFF
CDR3 DNA: TGTGCCAGCAGAGGGACAGGGGCCTACAATGAGCAGTTCTTC

J gene: TRBJ2-7
clone size: NA
D gene: NA
V gene: TRBV4-2
CDR3 protein: CASSQEIARSYEQYF
CDR3 DNA: TGTGCCAGCAGCCAAGAAATCGCCAGGTCCTACGAGCAGTACTTC

J gene: TRBJ1-1
clone size: NA
D gene: TRBD1
V gene: TRBV3-1/TRBV3-2
CDR3 protein: CASSQDLGQVSEAFF
CDR3 DNA: TGTGCCAGCAGCCAAGACCTCGGACAGGTGAGTGAAGCTTTCTTT

J gene: TRBJ2-5
clone size: NA
D gene: NA
V gene: TRBV28
CDR3 protein: CASSLQGGGETQYF
CDR3 DNA: TGTGCCAGCAGTTTACAAGGGGGGGGAGAGACCCAGTACTTC

J gene: TRBJ2-2
clone size: NA
D gene: TRBD2
V gene: TRBV2
CDR3 protein: CASRTSGNTGELFF
CDR3 DNA: TGTGCCAGCCGGACTAGCGGGAACACCGGGGAGCTGTTTTTT

J gene: TRBJ2-1
clone size: NA
D gene: NA
V gene: TRBV7-2
CDR3 protein: CASSLGRGEQFF
CDR3 DNA: TGTGCCAGCAGCTTAGGGAGGGGTGAGCAGTTCTTC

J gene: TRBJ1-2
clone size: NA
D gene: TRBD1
V gene: TRBV6-5
CDR3 protein: CASRGTGGGYGYTF
CDR3 DNA: TGTGCCAGCAGGGGGACAGGGGGCGGCTATGGCTACACCTTC

J gene: TRBJ1-6
clone size: NA
D gene: NA
V gene: TRBV14
CDR3 protein: CASSQDWGSLTALHF
CDR3 DNA: TGTGCCAGCAGCCAAGATTGGGGCTCTCTGACAGCCCTCCACTTT

J gene: TRBJ1-2
clone size: NA
D gene: NA
V gene: TRBV27
CDR3 protein: CASGRANYGYTF
CDR3 DNA: TGTGCCAGCGGCAGGGCCAACTATGGCTACACCTTC

J gene: TRBJ1-1
clone size: few
D gene: NA
V gene: TRBV15
CDR3 protein: CATSRLLQGASEAFF
CDR3 DNA: TGTGCCACCAGCAGGCTTCTACAGGGAGCCTCTGAAGCTTTCTTT

J gene: TRBJ1-5
clone size: NA
D gene: NA
V gene: TRBV3-1/TRBV3-2
CDR3 protein: CASSHEGSNQPQHF
CDR3 DNA: TGTGCCAGCAGCCATGAGGGTTCCAATCAGCCCCAGCATTTT

J gene: TRBJ1-4
clone size: NA
D gene: NA
V gene: TRBV12-3/TRBV12-4
CDR3 protein: CASRPTGGEKLFF
CDR3 DNA: TGTGCCAGCAGACCCACGGGAGGTGAAAAACTGTTTTTT

J gene: TRBJ2-5
clone size: NA
D gene: NA
V gene: TRBV5-1
CDR3 protein: CASSVDSGKGTQYF
CDR3 DNA: TGCGCCAGCAGCGTTGACAGTGGGAAAGGGACCCAGTACTTC

J gene: TRBJ1-2
clone size: NA
D gene: NA
V gene: TRBV18
CDR3 protein: CASSLTMIQGLDYGYTF
CDR3 DNA: TGTGCCAGCTCCCTCACCATGATCCAGGGCCTAGACTATGGCTACACCTTC

J gene: TRBJ2-1
clone size: few
D gene: NA
V gene: TRBV24-1
CDR3 protein: CATSESGVNEQFF
CDR3 DNA: TGTGCCACCAGTGAATCGGGAGTCAATGAGCAGTTCTTC

J gene: TRBJ1-5
clone size: NA
D gene: NA
V gene: TRBV6-2/TRBV6-3
CDR3 protein: CASSYSAGNQPQHF
CDR3 DNA: TGTGCCAGCAGTTATTCGGCGGGGAATCAGCCCCAGCATTTT